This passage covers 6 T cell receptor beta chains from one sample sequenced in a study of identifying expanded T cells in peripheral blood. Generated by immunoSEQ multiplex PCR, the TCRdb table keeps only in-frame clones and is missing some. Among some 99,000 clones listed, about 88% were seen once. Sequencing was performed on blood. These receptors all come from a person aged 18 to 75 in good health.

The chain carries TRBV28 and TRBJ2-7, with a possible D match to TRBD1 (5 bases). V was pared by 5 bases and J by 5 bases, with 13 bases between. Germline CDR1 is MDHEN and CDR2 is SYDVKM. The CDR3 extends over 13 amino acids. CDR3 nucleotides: TGTGCCAGCAGTAAAGCCAGGGCCGACGAGCAGTACTTC. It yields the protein CASSKARADEQYF.

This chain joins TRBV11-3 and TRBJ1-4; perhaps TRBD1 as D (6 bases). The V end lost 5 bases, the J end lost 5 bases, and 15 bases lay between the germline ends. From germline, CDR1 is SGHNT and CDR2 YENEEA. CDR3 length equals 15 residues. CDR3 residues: CASSPGRGGNEKLFF. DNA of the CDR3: TGTGCCAGCAGCCCCGGAAGGGGGGGGAATGAAAAACTGTTTTTT.

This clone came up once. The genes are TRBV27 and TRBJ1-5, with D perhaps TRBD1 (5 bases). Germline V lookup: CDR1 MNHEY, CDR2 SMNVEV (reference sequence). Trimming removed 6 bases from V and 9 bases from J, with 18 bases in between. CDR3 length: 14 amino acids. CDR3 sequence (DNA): TGTGCCAGCAGAAAGACGAGGGGTCTGGGGCCCCAGCATTTT. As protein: CASRKTRGLGPQHF.

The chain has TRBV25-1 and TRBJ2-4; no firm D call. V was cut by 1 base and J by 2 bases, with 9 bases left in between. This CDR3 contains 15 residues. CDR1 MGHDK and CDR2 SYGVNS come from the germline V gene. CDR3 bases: TGTGCCAGCAGTGAATGGGGTGGGTCCAAAAACATTCAGTACTTC. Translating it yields CASSEWGGSKNIQYF.

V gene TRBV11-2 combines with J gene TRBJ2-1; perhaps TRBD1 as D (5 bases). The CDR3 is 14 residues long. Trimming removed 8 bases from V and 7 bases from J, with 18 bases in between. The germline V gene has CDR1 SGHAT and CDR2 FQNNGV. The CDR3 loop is CASALAGMTNEQFF. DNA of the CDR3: TGTGCCAGCGCCCTGGCAGGGATGACAAATGAGCAGTTCTTC.

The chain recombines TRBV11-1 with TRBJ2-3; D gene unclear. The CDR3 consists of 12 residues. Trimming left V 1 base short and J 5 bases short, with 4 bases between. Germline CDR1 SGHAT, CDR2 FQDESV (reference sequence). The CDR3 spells CASSLGRDTQYF. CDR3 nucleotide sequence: TGTGCCAGCAGCTTAGGGAGAGATACGCAGTATTTT.